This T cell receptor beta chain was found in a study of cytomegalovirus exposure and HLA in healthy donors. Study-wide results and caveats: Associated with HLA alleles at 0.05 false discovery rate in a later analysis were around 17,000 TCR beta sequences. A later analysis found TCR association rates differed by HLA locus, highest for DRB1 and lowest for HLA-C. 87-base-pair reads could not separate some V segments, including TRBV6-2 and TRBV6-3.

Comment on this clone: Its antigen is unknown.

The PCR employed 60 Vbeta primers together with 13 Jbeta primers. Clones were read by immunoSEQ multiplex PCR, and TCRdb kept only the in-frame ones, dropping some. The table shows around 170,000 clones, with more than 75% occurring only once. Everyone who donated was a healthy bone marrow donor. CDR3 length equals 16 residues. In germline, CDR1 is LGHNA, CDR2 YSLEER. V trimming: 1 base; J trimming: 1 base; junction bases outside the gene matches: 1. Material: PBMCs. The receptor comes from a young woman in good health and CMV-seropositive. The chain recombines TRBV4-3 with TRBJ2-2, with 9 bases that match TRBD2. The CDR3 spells CASSQVSGGNTGELFF. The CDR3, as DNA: TGCGCCAGCAGCCAAGTTAGCGGGGGGAACACCGGGGAGCTGTTTTTT.